The present T cell receptor beta chain was sequenced within a study of CD8 T cells in Susac syndrome. Random-hexamer reverse transcription was applied to roughly 0.5 to 1 ug RNA. TCRdb processed the immunoSEQ multiplex PCR reads anew with MiXCR; each CDR3 protein has one entry. The sample includes around 150,000 distinct CDR3 sequences, less than 95% of them seen just once. The CDR3 is made up of 14 amino acids. The germline V gene encodes CDR1 LNHDA and CDR2 SQIVND (reference sequence). Trimming took 9 bases from V and 0 from J, leaving 15 bases between them. This receptor was identified in a human donor with multiple sclerosis. The chain combines TRBV19 with TRBJ2-7; possibly TRBD2 for D (6 bases). Sequencing input: CD4+ T cells from PBMCs. CDR3 DNA sequence: TGTGCCAGCGCCGGGACTTCCTACTCCTACGAGCAGTACTTC. Amino acids: CASAGTSYSYEQYF.